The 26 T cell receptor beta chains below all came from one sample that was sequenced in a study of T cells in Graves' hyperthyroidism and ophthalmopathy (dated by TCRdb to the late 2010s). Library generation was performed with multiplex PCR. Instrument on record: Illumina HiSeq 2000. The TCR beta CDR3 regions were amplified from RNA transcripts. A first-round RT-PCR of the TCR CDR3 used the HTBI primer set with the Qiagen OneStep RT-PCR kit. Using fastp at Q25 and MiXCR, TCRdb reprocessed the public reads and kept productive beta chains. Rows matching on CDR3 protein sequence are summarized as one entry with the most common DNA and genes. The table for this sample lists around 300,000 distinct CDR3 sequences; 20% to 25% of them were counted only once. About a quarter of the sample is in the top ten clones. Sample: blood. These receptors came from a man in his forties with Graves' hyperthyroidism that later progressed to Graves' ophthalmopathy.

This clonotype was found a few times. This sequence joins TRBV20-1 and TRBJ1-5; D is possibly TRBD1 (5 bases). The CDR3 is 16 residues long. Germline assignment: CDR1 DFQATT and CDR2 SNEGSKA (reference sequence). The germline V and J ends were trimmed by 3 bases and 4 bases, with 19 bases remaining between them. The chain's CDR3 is CSASWGMRVSNQPQHF. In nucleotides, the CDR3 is TGCAGTGCTAGTTGGGGGATGAGGGTTAGTAATCAGCCCCAGCATTTT.

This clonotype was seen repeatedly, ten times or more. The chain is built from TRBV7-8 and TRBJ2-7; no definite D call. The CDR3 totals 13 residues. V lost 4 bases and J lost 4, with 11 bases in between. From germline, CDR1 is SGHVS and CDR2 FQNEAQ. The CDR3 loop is CASSYDAIYEQYF. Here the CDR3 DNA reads TGTGCCAGCAGCTACGACGCGATTTACGAGCAGTACTTC.

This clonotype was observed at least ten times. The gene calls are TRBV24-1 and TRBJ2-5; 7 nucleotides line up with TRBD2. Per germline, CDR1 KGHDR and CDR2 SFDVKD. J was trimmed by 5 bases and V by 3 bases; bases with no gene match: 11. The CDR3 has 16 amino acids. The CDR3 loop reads CATSDALSGIQETQYF. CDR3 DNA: TGTGCCACCAGTGATGCGCTAAGCGGGATTCAGGAGACCCAGTACTTC.

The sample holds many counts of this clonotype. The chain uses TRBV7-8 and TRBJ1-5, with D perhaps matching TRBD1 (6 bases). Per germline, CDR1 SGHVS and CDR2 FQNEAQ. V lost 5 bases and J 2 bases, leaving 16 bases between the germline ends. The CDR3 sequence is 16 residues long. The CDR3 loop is CASSLGQIIGNQPQHF. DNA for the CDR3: TGTGCCAGCAGCCTGGGACAAATAATCGGCAATCAGCCCCAGCATTTT.

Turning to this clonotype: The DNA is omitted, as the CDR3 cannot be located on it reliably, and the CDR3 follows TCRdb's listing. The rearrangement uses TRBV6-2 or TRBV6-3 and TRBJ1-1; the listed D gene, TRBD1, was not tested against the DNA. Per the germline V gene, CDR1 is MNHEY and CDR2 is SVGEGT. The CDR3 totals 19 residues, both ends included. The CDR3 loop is CASSRTGYEQYFGPGEAFF.

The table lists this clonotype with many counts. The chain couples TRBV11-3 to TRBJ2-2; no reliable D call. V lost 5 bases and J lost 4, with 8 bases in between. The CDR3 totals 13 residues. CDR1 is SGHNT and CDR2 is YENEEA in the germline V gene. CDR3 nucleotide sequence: TGTGCCAGCAGCCCCGAGGCCACCGGGGAGCTGTTTTTT. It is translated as CASSPEATGELFF.

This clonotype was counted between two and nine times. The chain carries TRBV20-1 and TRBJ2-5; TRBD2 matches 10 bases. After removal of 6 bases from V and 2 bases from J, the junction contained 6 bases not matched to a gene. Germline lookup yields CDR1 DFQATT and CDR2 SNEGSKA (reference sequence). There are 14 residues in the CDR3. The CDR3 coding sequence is TGCAGTGCGGAACTAGCGGGGCCACAAGAGACCCAGTACTTC. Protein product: CSAELAGPQETQYF.

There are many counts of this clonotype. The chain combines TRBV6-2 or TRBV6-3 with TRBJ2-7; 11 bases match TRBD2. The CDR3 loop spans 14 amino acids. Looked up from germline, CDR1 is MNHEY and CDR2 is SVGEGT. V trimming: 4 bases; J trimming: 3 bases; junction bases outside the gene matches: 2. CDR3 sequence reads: CASSSTSGGYEQYF. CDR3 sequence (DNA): TGTGCCAGCAGTTCCACTAGCGGGGGCTACGAGCAGTACTTC.

The CDR3 bases are TGTGCCAGCAGTTTCGAGGGGTCTCCAAACATTCAGTACTTC. The encoded protein is CASSFEGSPNIQYF. This chain connects TRBV12-3 or TRBV12-4 to TRBJ2-4; perhaps D is TRBD1 or TRBD2 (5 bases each). The germline V and J ends were trimmed by 3 bases and 6 bases, with 12 bases remaining between them. There are 14 residues in the CDR3.

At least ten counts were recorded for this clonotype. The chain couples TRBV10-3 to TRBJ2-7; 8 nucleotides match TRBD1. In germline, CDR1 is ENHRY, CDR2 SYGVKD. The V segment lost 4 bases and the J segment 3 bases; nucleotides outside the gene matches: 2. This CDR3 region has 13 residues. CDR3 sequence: CAISATGDYEQYF. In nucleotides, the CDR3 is TGTGCCATCAGTGCGACAGGGGACTACGAGCAGTACTTC.

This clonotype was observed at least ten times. The CDR3 coding sequence is TGTGCCAGCAGCGCGGAGGGCCCACCCTACGAGCAGTACTTC. It translates to CASSAEGPPYEQYF. The V and J genes are TRBV12-3 or TRBV12-4 and TRBJ2-7; tentatively, D is TRBD2 (6 bases). Trimming pared 6 bases from V and 2 bases from J, leaving 14 bases between. CDR3 length: 14 amino acids.

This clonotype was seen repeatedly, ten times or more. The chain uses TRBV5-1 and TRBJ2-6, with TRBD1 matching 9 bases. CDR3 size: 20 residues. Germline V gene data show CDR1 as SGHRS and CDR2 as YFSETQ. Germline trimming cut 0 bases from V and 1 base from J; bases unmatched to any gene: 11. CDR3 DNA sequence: TGCGCCAGCAGCTTGGGGATCACCGGGACAGGGAGTTCTGGGGCCAACGTCCTGACTTTC. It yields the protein CASSLGITGTGSSGANVLTF.

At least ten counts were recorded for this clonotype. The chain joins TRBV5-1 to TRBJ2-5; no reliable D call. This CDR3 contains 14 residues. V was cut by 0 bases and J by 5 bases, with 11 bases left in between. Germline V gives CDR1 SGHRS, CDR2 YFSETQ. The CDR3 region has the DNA TGCGCCAGCAGCTTGGGCACCACCCGGGAGACCCAGTACTTC. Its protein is CASSLGTTRETQYF.

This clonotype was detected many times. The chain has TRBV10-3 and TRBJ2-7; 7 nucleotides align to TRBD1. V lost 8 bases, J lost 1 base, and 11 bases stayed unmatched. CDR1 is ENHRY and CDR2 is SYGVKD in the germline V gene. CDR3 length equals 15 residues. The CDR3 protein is CAIADQRDSSYEQYF. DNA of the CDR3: TGTGCCATCGCAGACCAACGGGACAGTTCCTACGAGCAGTACTTC.

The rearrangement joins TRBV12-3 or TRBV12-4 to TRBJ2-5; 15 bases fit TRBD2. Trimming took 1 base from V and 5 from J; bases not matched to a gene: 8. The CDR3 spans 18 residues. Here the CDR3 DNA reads TGTGCCAGCAGTTTAGGGGGACTAGCGGGAGGAGGACGGGAGACCCAGTACTTC. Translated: CASSLGGLAGGGRETQYF.

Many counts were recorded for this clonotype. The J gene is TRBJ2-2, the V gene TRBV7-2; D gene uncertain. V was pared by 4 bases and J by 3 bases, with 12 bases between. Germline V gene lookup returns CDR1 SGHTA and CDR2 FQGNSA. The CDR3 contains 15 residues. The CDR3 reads CASSSQPLDTGELFF. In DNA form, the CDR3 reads TGTGCCAGCAGCTCCCAACCCCTTGACACCGGGGAGCTGTTTTTT.

The CDR3 DNA is TGTGCCACACATGGGCCCTCTAGCACAGATACGCAGTATTTT. Encoded protein: CATHGPSSTDTQYF. The rearrangement uses TRBV6-5 and TRBJ2-3; no clear D. The CDR3 loop spans 14 amino acids. Germline CDR1 is MNHEY and CDR2 is SVGAGI. The V end was cut by 10 bases, the J end by 0 bases, with 14 bases between.

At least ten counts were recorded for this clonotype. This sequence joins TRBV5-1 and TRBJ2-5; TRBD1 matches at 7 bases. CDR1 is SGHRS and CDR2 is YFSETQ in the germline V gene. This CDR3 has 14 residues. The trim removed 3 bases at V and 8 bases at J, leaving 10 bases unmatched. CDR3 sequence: CASSSQGDQTTQYF. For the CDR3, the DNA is TGCGCCAGCAGCTCGCAGGGGGACCAAACAACCCAGTACTTC.

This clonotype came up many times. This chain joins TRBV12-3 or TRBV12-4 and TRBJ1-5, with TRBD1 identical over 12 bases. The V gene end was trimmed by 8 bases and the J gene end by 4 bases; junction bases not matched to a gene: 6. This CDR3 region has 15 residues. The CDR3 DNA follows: TGTGCCAGCGGGGACAGGGGGCGCGGGAATCAGCCCCAGCATTTT. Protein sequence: CASGDRGRGNQPQHF.

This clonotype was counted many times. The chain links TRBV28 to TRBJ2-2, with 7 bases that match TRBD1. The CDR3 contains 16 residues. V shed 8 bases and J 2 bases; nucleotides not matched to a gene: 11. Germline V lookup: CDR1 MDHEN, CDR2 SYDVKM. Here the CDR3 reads CASGYLGQDNTGELFF. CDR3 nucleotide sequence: TGTGCCAGCGGGTACCTAGGACAGGACAACACCGGGGAGCTGTTTTTT.

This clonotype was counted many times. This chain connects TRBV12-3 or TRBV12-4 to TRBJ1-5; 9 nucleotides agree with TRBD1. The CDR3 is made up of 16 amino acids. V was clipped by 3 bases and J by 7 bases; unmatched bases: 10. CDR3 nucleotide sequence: TGTGCCAGCAGTTTGTGGGACAGGGTTTCGCGGCAGCCCCAGCATTTT. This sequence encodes CASSLWDRVSRQPQHF.

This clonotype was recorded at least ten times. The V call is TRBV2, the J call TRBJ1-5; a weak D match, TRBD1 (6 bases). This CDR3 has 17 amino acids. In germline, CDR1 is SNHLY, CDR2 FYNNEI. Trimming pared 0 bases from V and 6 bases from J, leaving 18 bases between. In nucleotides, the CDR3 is TGTGCCAGCAGTGAAGCGCTTCGCAGGGGCATTGCTCAGCCCCAGCATTTT. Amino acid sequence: CASSEALRRGIAQPQHF. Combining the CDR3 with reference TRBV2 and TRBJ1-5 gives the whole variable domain EPEVTQTPSHQVTQMGQEVILRCVPISNHLYFYWYRQILGQKVEFLVSFYNNEISEKSEIFDDQFSVERPDGSNFTLKIRSTKLEDSAMYFCASSEALRRGIAQPQHFGDGTRLSIL.

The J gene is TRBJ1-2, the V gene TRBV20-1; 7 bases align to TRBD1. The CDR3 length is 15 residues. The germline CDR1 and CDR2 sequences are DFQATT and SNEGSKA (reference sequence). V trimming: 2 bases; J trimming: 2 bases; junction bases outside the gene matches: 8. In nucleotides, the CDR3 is TGCAGTGCTAGACCCCCGGGACAGCCAAACTATGGCTACACCTTC. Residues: CSARPPGQPNYGYTF.

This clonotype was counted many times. The CDR3 nucleotides are TGTGCCAGCAGTTTACGGGGACGCACCATTCAGTACTTC. Protein: CASSLRGRTIQYF. The chain joins TRBV28 to TRBJ2-4; either TRBD1 or TRBD2 may supply D (5 bases each). This CDR3 has 13 residues. Germline V gene lookup returns CDR1 MDHEN and CDR2 SYDVKM. V lost 2 bases and J lost 9, with 11 bases in between.

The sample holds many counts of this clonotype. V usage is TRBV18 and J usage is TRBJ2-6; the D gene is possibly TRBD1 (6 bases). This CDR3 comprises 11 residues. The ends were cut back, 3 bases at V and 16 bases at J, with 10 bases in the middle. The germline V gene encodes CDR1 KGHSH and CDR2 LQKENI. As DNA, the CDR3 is TGTGCCAGCTCACCGGAACAGGGTCTGACTTTC. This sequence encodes CASSPEQGLTF.

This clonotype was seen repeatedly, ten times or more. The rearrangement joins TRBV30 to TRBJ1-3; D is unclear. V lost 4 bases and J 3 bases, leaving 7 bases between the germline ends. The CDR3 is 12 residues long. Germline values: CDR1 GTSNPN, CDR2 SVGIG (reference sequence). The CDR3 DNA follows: TGTGCCTGGAAAAGGAGTGGAAACACCATATATTTT. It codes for CAWKRSGNTIYF.